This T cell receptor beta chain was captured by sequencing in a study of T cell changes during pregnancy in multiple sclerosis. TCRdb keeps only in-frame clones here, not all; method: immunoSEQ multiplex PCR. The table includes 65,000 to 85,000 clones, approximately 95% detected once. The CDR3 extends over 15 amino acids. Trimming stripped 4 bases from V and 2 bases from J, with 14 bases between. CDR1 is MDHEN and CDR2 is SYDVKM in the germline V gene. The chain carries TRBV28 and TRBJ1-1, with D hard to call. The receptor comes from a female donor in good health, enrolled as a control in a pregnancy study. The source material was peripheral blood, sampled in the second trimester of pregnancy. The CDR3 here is CASSSPARGNTEAFF. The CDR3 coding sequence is TGTGCCAGCAGTTCACCGGCCCGGGGAAACACTGAAGCTTTCTTT. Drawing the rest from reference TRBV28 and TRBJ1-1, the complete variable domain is DVKVTQSSRYLVKRTGEKVFLECVQDMDHENMFWYRQDPGLGLRLIYFSYDVKMKEKGDIPEGYSVSREKKERFSLILESASTNQTSMYLCASSSPARGNTEAFFGQGTRLTVV.